The sequence of this T cell receptor beta chain was determined in a study of blood T cell repertoires in COVID-19. About the study: The study drew acute and convalescent COVID-19 samples from the United States, Italy and Spain. Nucleic acid was either cDNA or gDNA, and it came from T cells, B-cell-depleted T cells, or PBMCs.

V lost 8 bases, J lost 1 base, and 15 bases lay in between. Looked up from germline, CDR1 is MNHEY and CDR2 is SVGAGI. The CDR3 has 14 residues. Under the authors' procedure: Amplification from reference gene primers served as the basis for estimated nucleated cell counts. The repertoire was sequenced with immunoSEQ multiplex PCR; TCRdb's copy has only in-frame clones and lacks some. V, J and clone size are those of that table, while D and trimming were read from the DNA. The profile shows roughly 120,000 clones, more than 80% of them singletons. The TCR sequence derives from a woman aged 60-70 years with COVID-19, enrolled during active disease. The genes are TRBV6-5 and TRBJ2-7, with TRBD2 as a possible D gene (5 bases). Source material: peripheral blood. CDR3 sequence: CASVRASGSYEQYF. DNA of the CDR3: TGTGCCAGCGTTAGGGCAAGCGGTTCCTACGAGCAGTACTTC.